Each of the 6 T cell receptor beta chains below was sequenced from the same sample in a study of CD8+ T cells in alopecia areata. Sequencing templates came from extracted RNA that was reverse transcribed into cDNA. Sequencing used immunoSEQ multiplex PCR; TCRdb keeps in-frame clones, though not all of them. This table holds over 150,000 clones, around 50% found once. The sample was CD8+ T cells sorted from blood. Receptors originate from a human donor in good health.

This clone has a handful of counts. The V and J genes are TRBV29-1 and TRBJ2-5, with TRBD2 matching over 15 bases. V lost 6 bases, J lost 1 base, and 6 bases stayed unmatched. CDR1 is SQVTM and CDR2 is ANQGSEA in the germline V gene. The CDR3 has 16 residues. CDR3 DNA: TGCAGCGTCCTCGGGACTAGCGGGGGGACCCAAGAGACCCAGTACTTC. The encoded protein is CSVLGTSGGTQETQYF.

The V call is TRBV15, the J call TRBJ1-5; D perhaps matches TRBD1 (5 bases). This CDR3 contains 14 residues. V was pared by 5 bases and J by 2 bases, with 10 bases between. Germline V gene data show CDR1 as LNHNV and CDR2 as YYDKDF (reference sequence). The CDR3 DNA reads TGTGCCACCAGCCCGGGACTGCGCAATCAGCCCCAGCATTTT. This encodes CATSPGLRNQPQHF.

This chain links TRBV15 with TRBJ1-3; 8 positions match TRBD1. The CDR3 spans 15 residues. V was pared by 5 bases and J by 4 bases, with 7 bases of the junction left unmatched. Germline V gives CDR1 LNHNV, CDR2 YYDKDF (reference sequence). The DNA for the CDR3 is TGTGCCACCAGCTTACGGACAGGGTCGGGAAACACCATATATTTT. Its translation: CATSLRTGSGNTIYF.

In this sample, this clone turned up a few times. The chain has TRBV27 and TRBJ1-2, with a weak D call TRBD1 (6 bases). This CDR3 comprises 13 residues. V was trimmed by 4 bases and J by 6 bases, leaving 12 bases between them. The germline V gene encodes CDR1 MNHEY and CDR2 SMNVEV (reference sequence). The CDR3 DNA reads as TGTGCCAGCAGTTCCTACAGGGCTCATGGCTACACCTTC. Translated: CASSSYRAHGYTF.

This chain links TRBV7-9 with TRBJ2-5, with TRBD1 matching 11 bases. Germline assignment: CDR1 SEHNR and CDR2 FQNEAQ (reference sequence). The CDR3 covers 17 residues. Losses at the gene ends were 4 bases for V and 4 bases for J; bases not matched to a gene: 11. The CDR3 DNA follows: TGTGCCAGCAGCTCCCTCGGACAGGGGGCGGGCGGAGAGACCCAGTACTTC. Translating gives CASSSLGQGAGGETQYF. Complete variable domain (other parts from reference TRBV7-9 and TRBJ2-5): DTGVSQNPRHKITKRGQNVTFRCDPISEHNRLYWYRQTLGQGPEFLTYFQNEAQLEKSRLLSDRFSAERPKGSFSTLEIQRTEQGDSAMYLCASSSLGQGAGGETQYFGPGTRLLVL.

This clone was seen once. The gene calls are TRBV6-5 and TRBJ2-3; 11 bases agree with TRBD2. The CDR3 contains 15 residues. Unmatched junction bases numbered 5, after V lost 5 bases and J lost 4 bases. The V gene's germline CDR1 is MNHEY and CDR2 SVGAGI. DNA for the CDR3: TGTGCCAGCAGTCGGAGTAGCGGGGGGGCAGATACGCAGTATTTT. It translates to CASSRSSGGADTQYF.